This TCR beta chain is drawn from a study of CD8 T cells in ankylosing spondylitis. At least ten counts were recorded for this clonotype. Its specificity is unknown. Germline trimming cut 3 bases from V and 0 bases from J; bases unmatched to any gene: 12. Germline CDR1 and CDR2: ENHRY and SYGVKD. The CDR3 is 19 amino acids. Study observations and caveats: Characteristic, it appeared, of ankylosing spondylitis blood was a TCR beta motif of about eight highly homologous variants. Some of the motif variants had earlier been found in reactive arthritis patients' fluid and blood.

Libraries of TCR beta came from quantitative 5'-RACE with molecular barcodes. In TCRdb, the 5' RACE reads were re-called with MiXCR into one record per CDR3 protein. The sample contains around 210,000 distinct CDR3 sequences, approximately 7.6% of which appear only once. The source material was blood, either unsorted or a sorted T cell fraction (not recorded which). The rearrangement joins TRBV10-3 to TRBJ2-1; 9 bases align to TRBD2. This receptor was identified in a female donor with ankylosing spondylitis or in good health (not recorded which). The CDR3 loop is CAISDFWREGPSSYNEQFF. CDR3 bases: TGTGCCATCAGTGATTTCTGGCGGGAGGGCCCCAGCTCCTACAATGAGCAGTTCTTC.